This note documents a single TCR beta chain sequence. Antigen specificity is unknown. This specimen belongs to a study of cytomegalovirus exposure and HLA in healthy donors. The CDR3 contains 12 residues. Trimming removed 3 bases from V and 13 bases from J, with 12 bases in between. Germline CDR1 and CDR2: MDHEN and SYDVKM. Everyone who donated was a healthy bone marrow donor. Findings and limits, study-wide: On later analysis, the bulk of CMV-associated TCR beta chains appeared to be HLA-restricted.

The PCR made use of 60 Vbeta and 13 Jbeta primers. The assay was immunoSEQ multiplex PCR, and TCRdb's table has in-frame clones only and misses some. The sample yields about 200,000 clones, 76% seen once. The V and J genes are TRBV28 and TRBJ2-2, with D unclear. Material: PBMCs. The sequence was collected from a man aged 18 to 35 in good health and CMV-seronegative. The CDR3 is CASSFPAGRLFF. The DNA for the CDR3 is TGTGCCAGCAGTTTTCCGGCAGGAAGGCTGTTTTTT.